This record looks at one T cell receptor (beta chain) sequence and its context. Its specificity is unknown. With the read ending 3 residues before the CDR3 end, the germline J gene is used to fill in that end. These data belong to a study of T cells in women clearing cervical HPV infection. Study-wide background: Donors had HPV16-related CIN3 or worse; 2 had invasive cancer. Controls' single incident HPV16 infection cleared within 12 months without precancer. Study-wide points: CIN3+ cases had significantly higher TCR richness than controls; evenness did not differ.

With V trimmed by 4 bases and J by 4 bases, 6 bases remained unmatched. The CDR3 totals 14 residues. Germline V gene sequence: CDR1 DFQATT, CDR2 SNEGSKA (reference sequence). HPV was found by MY09/MY11 PCR and dot-blot genotyping. Generated by immunoSEQ multiplex PCR, the TCRdb table keeps only in-frame clones and is missing some. The listing records 36,000 or so clones. Material for sequencing was blood buffy coat. This receptor was identified in a woman between 18 and 70 years old with a cervical HPV16 infection that either progressed to CIN3+ or cleared (not recorded which). The chain couples TRBV20-1 to TRBJ2-7; TRBD1 aligns across 11 bases. The CDR3 loop reads CSAKPGQGVYEQYF. CDR3 DNA (partial): TGCAGTGCTAAACCGGGACAGGGGGTATACGAG.